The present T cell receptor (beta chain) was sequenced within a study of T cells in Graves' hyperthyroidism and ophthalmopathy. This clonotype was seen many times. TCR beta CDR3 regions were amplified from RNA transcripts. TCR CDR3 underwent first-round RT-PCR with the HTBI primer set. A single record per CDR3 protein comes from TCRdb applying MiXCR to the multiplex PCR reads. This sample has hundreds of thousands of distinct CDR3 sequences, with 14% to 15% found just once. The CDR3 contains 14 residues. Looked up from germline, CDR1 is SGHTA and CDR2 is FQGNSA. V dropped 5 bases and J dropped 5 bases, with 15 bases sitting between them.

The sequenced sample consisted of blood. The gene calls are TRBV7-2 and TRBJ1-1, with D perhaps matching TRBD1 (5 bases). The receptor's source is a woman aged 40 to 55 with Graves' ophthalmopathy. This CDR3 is CASSARAQGTEAFF. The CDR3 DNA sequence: TGTGCCAGCAGCGCGCGGGCCCAGGGAACTGAAGCTTTCTTT.